These 29 T cell receptor beta chains originate from one sample sequenced in a study of blood T cell repertoires in COVID-19 (dated by TCRdb to 2018 to 2020). Libraries were prepared through the immunoSEQ multiplex PCR assay. The clones in this table, taken by TCRdb from immuneACCESS, are in-frame only. Not every clone is retained; where verified, under half of the shortfall comes from an unresolved V gene, and the cause of the rest is unknown. For this sample the table gives roughly 190,000 clones, of which roughly four fifths were detected only once. 12% of the sample comes from the top ten. Sequenced sample: PBMCs or T cells enriched from blood (not recorded which). Source of these receptors: a man aged 40-50 years who had recovered from COVID-19.

The chain couples TRBV6-1 to TRBJ1-5, with D perhaps matching TRBD1 (6 bases). Per the germline V gene, CDR1 is MNHNS and CDR2 is SASEGT. V was cut by 0 bases and J by 9 bases, with 18 bases left in between. The CDR3 sequence is 16 residues long. CDR3 DNA sequence: TGTGCCAGCAGTGAAGCGGTGGACAGCTTCCCTCGGCCCCAGCATTTT. This translates into CASSEAVDSFPRPQHF.

The J gene is TRBJ2-7, the V gene TRBV9, with D perhaps TRBD2 (6 bases). The CDR3 length is 13 residues. CDR1 and CDR2 (germline): SGDLS, YYNGEE. The V gene lost 2 bases and the J gene lost 5 bases, with 11 bases spanning the gap. This CDR3 reads CASSVAGWDEQYF. As DNA, the CDR3 is TGTGCCAGCAGCGTGGCGGGGTGGGACGAGCAGTACTTC.

The chain recombines TRBV6-5 with TRBJ1-3; a possible D gene is TRBD1 (5 bases). The CDR3 consists of 16 residues. Germline V gene data show CDR1 as MNHEY and CDR2 as SVGAGI. Trimming stripped 0 bases from V and 0 bases from J, with 9 bases between. CDR3: CASSYSGAISGNTIYF. Here the CDR3 DNA reads TGTGCCAGCAGTTACTCAGGGGCCATCTCTGGAAACACCATATATTTT.

The CDR3 DNA reads TGTGCCAGTAGTATCGCGACTAGGTTAGGCTACGAGCAGTACTTC. Encoded protein: CASSIATRLGYEQYF. The rearrangement joins TRBV19 to TRBJ2-7, with a possible D match to TRBD2 (6 bases). The CDR3 has 15 amino acids. Germline CDR1 and CDR2: LNHDA and SQIVND (reference sequence). V was trimmed by 3 bases and J by 3 bases, leaving 15 bases between them.

The V gene is TRBV19, the J gene TRBJ2-4; tentative D call: TRBD1 (5 bases). CDR3 size: 15 residues. Trimming removed 4 bases at V and 1 base at J, with 11 bases between. Germline values: CDR1 LNHDA, CDR2 SQIVND (reference sequence). This chain's CDR3 is CASSNLQGAKNIQYF. Here the CDR3 DNA reads TGTGCCAGTAGTAATCTCCAGGGTGCCAAAAACATTCAGTACTTC.

This sequence joins TRBV28 and TRBJ1-6; TRBD1 matches 8 bases. The CDR3 loop spans 15 amino acids. Unmatched junction bases numbered 9, after V lost 6 bases and J lost 8 bases. The germline V gene has CDR1 MDHEN and CDR2 SYDVKM. The CDR3 loop is CASSLSGGADSPLHF. In DNA form, the CDR3 reads TGTGCCAGCAGCTTGTCAGGGGGCGCGGATTCACCCCTCCACTTT.

The chain carries TRBV27 and TRBJ1-2, with D possibly being TRBD1 (6 bases). V gave up 6 bases and J gave up 5 bases, with 25 bases separating them. Germline V gene data show CDR1 as MNHEY and CDR2 as SMNVEV (reference sequence). The CDR3 contains 17 residues. The DNA for the CDR3 is TGTGCCAGCAGCCTCCTTGTTGGCCCTAAGGGGGGGTATGGCTACACCTTC. As protein: CASSLLVGPKGGYGYTF.

The V gene is TRBV7-8, the J gene TRBJ2-2, with D possibly matching TRBD2 (5 bases). The germline gives CDR1 SGHVS, CDR2 FQNEAQ. Deletions cut 5 bases from V and 0 bases from J, with 10 bases between. There are 15 residues in the CDR3. The CDR3 spells CASSQRPANTGELFF. The CDR3 DNA follows: TGTGCCAGCAGCCAGCGGCCAGCGAACACCGGGGAGCTGTTTTTT.

The chain combines TRBV28 with TRBJ1-2, with D unresolved. The CDR3 covers 12 residues. V was pared by 6 bases and J by 7 bases, with 12 bases between. Germline lookup yields CDR1 MDHEN and CDR2 SYDVKM. CDR3 DNA: TGTGCCAGCAGCGCGCGCTACGTTGGCTACACCTTC. It yields the protein CASSARYVGYTF.

V is TRBV7-9 and J is TRBJ2-7, with 7 bases fitting TRBD1. The CDR3 consists of 15 residues. Trimming took 3 bases from V and 0 from J; bases not matched to a gene: 5. CDR1 is SEHNR and CDR2 is FQNEAQ in the germline V gene (reference sequence). The CDR3 region has the DNA TGTGCCAGCAGCTTGGGACAGCCTAGCTCCTACGAGCAGTACTTC. It yields the protein CASSLGQPSSYEQYF.

This chain connects TRBV2 to TRBJ2-7; TRBD2 matches at 13 bases. The V and J ends lost 3 bases and 9 bases, in that order; junction bases with no gene match: 2. Germline values: CDR1 SNHLY, CDR2 FYNNEI. The CDR3 runs 13 residues. This chain's CDR3 is CASSEGLAGRQYV. CDR3 bases: TGTGCCAGCAGTGAGGGACTAGCGGGGAGGCAGTACGTC.

V gene TRBV29-1 combines with J gene TRBJ2-7, with TRBD1 as a possible D gene (5 bases). Germline V CDR1 and CDR2: SQVTM, ANQGSEA. CDR3 length equals 11 residues. The V and J ends lost 6 bases and 4 bases respectively, with 10 bases between them. CDR3 in amino acids: CSVTTGYEQYF. For the CDR3, the DNA is TGCAGCGTGACCACAGGTTACGAGCAGTACTTC.

For this clone: Other nucleotide sequences in the sample specify the same CDR3. The chain has TRBV6-5 and TRBJ2-1, with 7 bases lining up with TRBD2. The V gene end was trimmed by 8 bases and the J gene end by 5 bases; junction bases not matched to a gene: 9. CDR1 is MNHEY and CDR2 is SVGAGI in the germline V gene. The CDR3 extends over 14 amino acids. The DNA of the CDR3 is TGTGCCAGCCACGGCGGGAGTGGCCACAATGAGCAGTTCTTC. Encoded protein: CASHGGSGHNEQFF.

This chain links TRBV4-3 with TRBJ2-3; D might be TRBD1 (6 bases). Germline CDR1 reads LGHNA; CDR2 reads YSLEER. The ends were cut back, 3 bases at V and 2 bases at J, with 15 bases in the middle. The CDR3 loop spans 16 amino acids. The CDR3 reads CASSQWFEGDTDTQYF. The DNA of the CDR3 is TGCGCCAGCAGCCAGTGGTTCGAGGGGGACACAGATACGCAGTATTTT.

The genes are TRBV29-1 and TRBJ2-3; maybe TRBD2 (10 bases). CDR1 is SQVTM, CDR2 ANQGSEA, per germline. With 6 bases removed from V and 3 bases from J, the gap between germline ends came to 25 bases. This CDR3 has 17 amino acids. The CDR3 coding sequence is TGCAGCGTGGACGGGACAGGGTTAGCGGGAGGTACAGATACGCAGTATTTT. Translating gives CSVDGTGLAGGTDTQYF.

The V call is TRBV30, the J call TRBJ1-1, with a weak D call TRBD1 (5 bases). Germline lookup yields CDR1 GTSNPN and CDR2 SVGIG (reference sequence). Trimming took off 4 bases at V and 0 bases at J, with 15 bases between the two ends. The CDR3 consists of 15 residues. The CDR3 DNA reads TGTGCCTGGAATCAACCCGGGGGGGTGAACACTGAAGCTTTCTTT. Encoded protein: CAWNQPGGVNTEAFF.

This rearrangement joins TRBV7-6 to TRBJ2-1; D might be TRBD1 (5 bases). Germline assignment: CDR1 SGHVS and CDR2 FNYEAQ. Trimming left V 2 bases short and J 3 bases short, with 14 bases between. The CDR3 has 16 residues. The CDR3 sequence is CASSLFQGTFYNEQFF. The CDR3 DNA reads TGTGCCAGCAGCTTATTTCAGGGTACCTTCTACAATGAGCAGTTCTTC.

The genes are TRBV27 and TRBJ1-2; TRBD1 might be the D (5 bases). From germline, CDR1 is MNHEY and CDR2 SMNVEV (reference sequence). The CDR3 runs 9 residues. Trimming pared 8 bases from V and 8 bases from J, leaving 6 bases between. Here the CDR3 DNA reads TGTGCCAGCTACAGGGGCTACACCTTC. It translates to CASYRGYTF.

This clone was seen a few times. V gene TRBV2 combines with J gene TRBJ2-3; 7 nucleotides match TRBD2. V gave up 6 bases and J gave up 0 bases; unmatched junction bases: 15. The germline gives CDR1 SNHLY, CDR2 FYNNEI. The CDR3 consists of 18 residues. Written as DNA, the CDR3 is TGTGCCAGCAGCGACCTCACCACTAGCGCTGCTAGCACAGATACGCAGTATTTT. This codes for CASSDLTTSAASTDTQYF.

CDR3 DNA sequence: TGCGCCAGCAGCTTGGGGCAGTACAATGAGCAGTTCTTC. This translates into CASSLGQYNEQFF. This chain connects TRBV5-1 to TRBJ2-1; D is undetermined. This CDR3 comprises 13 residues. The germline V gene encodes CDR1 SGHRS and CDR2 YFSETQ. V was trimmed by 0 bases and J by 4 bases, leaving 5 bases between them. The full variable domain, in which reference TRBV5-1 and TRBJ2-1 provide the parts outside the CDR3, is KAGVTQTPRYLIKTRGQQVTLSCSPISGHRSVSWYQQTPGQGLQFLFEYFSETQRNKGNFPGRFSGRQFSNSRSEMNVSTLELGDSALYLCASSLGQYNEQFFGPGTRLTVL.

The J gene is TRBJ1-2, the V gene TRBV7-2, with TRBD1 as a possible D gene (6 bases). V was pared by 1 base and J by 4 bases, with 19 bases between. CDR1 is SGHTA, CDR2 FQGNSA, per germline. The CDR3 has 17 residues. CDR3 protein: CASSLEGGERRVYGYTF. CDR3 DNA: TGTGCCAGCAGCTTAGAAGGGGGAGAAAGACGGGTCTATGGCTACACCTTC.

The chain is built from TRBV11-2 and TRBJ2-7; D might be TRBD2 (5 bases). The CDR3 runs 14 residues. Germline V CDR1 and CDR2: SGHAT, FQNNGV. Trimming removed 3 bases at V and 3 bases at J, with 12 bases between. CDR3 region: CASSLAEGRYEQYF. The CDR3 DNA follows: TGTGCCAGCAGCTTGGCCGAGGGCCGCTACGAGCAGTACTTC.

This chain links TRBV3-1 (or the pseudogene TRBV3-2) with TRBJ2-1; 12 positions agree with TRBD2. V lost 0 bases and J lost 8; bases outside the gene matches: 2. This CDR3 spans 15 amino acids. Germline V gene sequence: CDR1 LGHDT, CDR2 YNNKEL (reference sequence). In DNA form, the CDR3 reads TGTGCCAGCAGCCAAGAACTAGCGGGAGGAGATGAGCAGTTCTTC. Translated, it gives CASSQELAGGDEQFF.

The V and J genes are TRBV9 and TRBJ2-3; the D is unclear. This CDR3 contains 15 residues. CDR1 and CDR2 (germline): SGDLS, YYNGEE. Trimming pared 0 bases from V and 2 bases from J, leaving 10 bases between. The CDR3 protein is CASSVGVLPTDTQYF. As DNA, the CDR3 is TGTGCCAGCAGCGTAGGAGTATTACCCACAGATACGCAGTATTTT.

The chain joins TRBV4-3 to TRBJ2-1; 12 bases are shared with TRBD2. J was trimmed by 8 bases and V by 4 bases; bases with no gene match: 9. The CDR3 spans 16 residues. Germline V CDR1 and CDR2: LGHNA, YSLEER. This CDR3 is CASSPRLAGVGHEQFF. In DNA, the CDR3 is TGCGCCAGCAGCCCCAGACTAGCGGGAGTGGGCCATGAGCAGTTCTTC.

The table lists this clone with a count of one. This chain joins TRBV7-2 and TRBJ1-2; D uncertain. V lost 2 bases and J lost 5, with 15 bases in between. CDR3 length equals 15 residues. Germline-derived CDR1 and CDR2 are SGHTA and FQGNSA. CDR3 amino acids: CASSLLSGSGYGYTF. CDR3 in DNA: TGTGCCAGCAGCTTATTGTCGGGGAGCGGTTATGGCTACACCTTC.

This chain joins TRBV19 and TRBJ1-5; 10 nucleotides align to TRBD1. This CDR3 comprises 14 residues. Trimming took 3 bases from V and 6 from J; bases not matched to a gene: 2. Looked up from germline, CDR1 is LNHDA and CDR2 is SQIVND (reference sequence). Here the CDR3 reads CASSIRDRGQPQHF. DNA of the CDR3: TGTGCCAGTAGTATCCGGGACAGGGGTCAGCCCCAGCATTTT. The full variable domain, rest sourced from reference TRBV19 and TRBJ1-5, is DGGITQSPKYLFRKEGQNVTLSCEQNLNHDAMYWYRQDPGQGLRLIYYSQIVNDFQKGDIAEGYSVSREKKESFPLTVTSAQKNPTAFYLCASSIRDRGQPQHFGDGTRLSIL.

The table lists this clone with many counts. V usage is TRBV5-6 and J usage is TRBJ2-6; the D gene is possibly TRBD1 (5 bases). The CDR3 has 15 amino acids. Per germline, CDR1 SGHDT and CDR2 YYEEEE. V was cut by 4 bases and J by 3 bases, with 11 bases left in between. CDR3 protein: CASSKGLGGANVLTF. The DNA for the CDR3 is TGTGCCAGCAGCAAGGGGTTGGGTGGGGCCAACGTCCTGACTTTC.

This clone was found a few times. The germline gene is not matched at one end of the junction; a read error may be the cause. CDR3 in DNA: TGTGCCAGCAGTTTAGAGACAGGGGGGAATTCACCCCTCCACTTT. This translates into CASSLETGGNSPLHF. The chain carries TRBV11-2 and TRBJ1-6; 9 nucleotides align to TRBD1. The germline V gene encodes CDR1 SGHAT and CDR2 FQNNGV. CDR3 size: 15 residues.